These T cell receptor beta chains were read from a single sample in a study of blood T cell repertoires in COVID-19. Repertoires were generated with immunoSEQ multiplex PCR, while TCRdb's copy carries only in-frame clones and drops some. The sample contains about 220,000 clones, 70% to 90% of which appear only once. The sequenced sample consisted of peripheral blood. These TCRs come from a man aged 30 to 39 who had recovered from COVID-19. The CDR3 runs from the conserved cysteine through the conserved F or W. D genes are given only for firm matches. Expanded clones are given a class, and other clones once, few, many or no size at all.

once	TRBV5-4	14	TRBJ1-3	TRBD1	CASSVQGAGNTIYF	TGTGCCAGCAGCGTACAGGGGGCTGGAAACACCATATATTTT
NA	TRBV7-9	15	TRBJ2-7	TRBD2	CASSFRRGGSYEQYF	TGTGCCAGCAGCTTTCGGCGGGGGGGATCCTACGAGCAGTACTTC
NA	TRBV19	14	TRBJ2-7	TRBD1	CASADRASSYEQYF	TGTGCCAGTGCTGACAGGGCTAGCTCCTACGAGCAGTACTTC
NA	TRBV5-1	17	TRBJ2-3	TRBD2	CASSFGGILAGTDSQYF	TGCGCCAGCAGCTTCGGGGGGATCCTAGCGGGCACAGATTCGCAGTATTTT
NA	TRBV7-2	16	TRBJ1-3	TRBD1	CASSSTGGTSGNTIYF	TGTGCCAGCAGCTCTACAGGGGGGACCTCTGGAAACACCATATATTTT
NA	TRBV6-5	16	TRBJ1-2	NA	CASSYSNQGPFYGYTF	TGTGCCAGCAGTTACTCGAACCAGGGCCCCTTCTATGGCTACACCTTC
NA	TRBV4-2	15	TRBJ1-5	NA	CASSQAARLYQPQHF	TGTGCCAGCAGCCAAGCAGCAAGACTTTATCAGCCCCAGCATTTT
few	TRBV14	17	TRBJ1-2	TRBD1	CASSRPGTGGSNYGYTF	TGTGCCAGCAGCCGGCCCGGGACAGGGGGTAGTAACTATGGCTACACCTTC
NA	TRBV27	14	TRBJ1-2	NA	CASSFRGGGYGYTF	TGTGCCAGCAGTTTTCGTGGGGGCGGCTATGGCTACACCTTC
NA	TRBV5-1	14	TRBJ2-7	NA	CASSLVSEKIEQYF	TGCGCCAGCAGCTTGGTTTCCGAGAAAATCGAGCAGTACTTC
NA	TRBV2	14	TRBJ2-3	NA	CASRELVGGDTQYF	TGTGCCAGCAGAGAACTAGTAGGGGGTGATACGCAGTATTTT
NA	TRBV2	14	TRBJ2-7	NA	CASSGTSSSYEQYF	TGTGCCAGCAGTGGGACATCGAGCTCCTACGAGCAGTACTTC
NA	TRBV12-3/TRBV12-4	12	TRBJ1-1	NA	CASSFRGTEAFF	TGTGCCAGCAGTTTCCGGGGGACTGAAGCTTTCTTT
NA	TRBV4-3	15	TRBJ2-3	TRBD2	CASSLRAGVTDTQYF	TGCGCCAGCAGCCTAAGGGCGGGGGTGACAGATACGCAGTATTTT
NA	TRBV9	15	TRBJ1-2	NA	CASSVVPGDGRGYTF	TGTGCCAGCAGCGTAGTGCCAGGGGATGGCCGGGGCTACACCTTC
once	TRBV2	14	TRBJ2-1	NA	CASSEITGSNEQFF	TGTGCCAGCAGTGAAATTACAGGGTCCAATGAGCAGTTCTTC
NA	TRBV5-4	15	TRBJ1-3	NA	CASSLAGVSGNTIYF	TGTGCCAGCAGCTTGGCCGGAGTCTCTGGAAACACCATATATTTT
NA	TRBV7-9	16	TRBJ2-7	NA	CASSLGGRVYSYEQYF	TGTGCCAGCAGCTTAGGGGGGCGGGTTTACTCCTACGAGCAGTACTTC
NA	TRBV10-1	13	TRBJ1-4	NA	CASSRRVDEKLFF	TGCGCCAGCAGTCGTCGGGTCGATGAAAAACTGTTTTTT
NA	TRBV19	13	TRBJ1-1	NA	CATSRGRGSEAFF	TGTGCCACTAGTAGAGGGAGGGGTTCTGAAGCTTTCTTT
NA	TRBV6-2/TRBV6-3	17	TRBJ1-1	TRBD1	CASSYSRGTGPYTEAFF	TGTGCCAGCAGTTACTCTAGGGGGACAGGGCCCTACACTGAAGCTTTCTTT
NA	TRBV18	19	TRBJ1-1	NA	CASSPRVQGSWAMNTEAFF	TGTGCCAGCTCACCACGAGTCCAGGGGAGTTGGGCCATGAACACTGAAGCTTTCTTT
NA	TRBV7-9	13	TRBJ2-3	NA	CASSRSGTDTQYF	TGTGCCAGCAGTAGGAGCGGCACAGATACGCAGTATTTT
once	TRBV14	16	TRBJ1-2	TRBD1	CASSRTRDRGGNGYTF	TGTGCCAGCAGCCGTACCAGGGACAGGGGAGGGAATGGCTACACCTTC
few	TRBV25-1	14	TRBJ2-7	TRBD1	CASSALGTGTEQYF	TGTGCCAGCAGTGCCCTCGGGACAGGGACCGAGCAGTACTTC
NA	TRBV18	14	TRBJ1-4	TRBD1	CASSRDRGWEKLFF	TGTGCCAGCTCACGCGACAGGGGATGGGAAAAACTGTTTTTT
NA	TRBV20-1	17	TRBJ1-2	TRBD1	CSASGGTVGPLNYGYTF	TGCAGTGCTAGTGGAGGGACAGTGGGGCCCCTTAACTATGGCTACACCTTC
NA	TRBV7-6	16	TRBJ1-3	NA	CASSLGPGFSGNTIYF	TGTGCCAGCAGCTTAGGACCGGGATTCTCTGGAAACACCATATATTTT
NA	TRBV7-2	16	TRBJ1-2	NA	CASSPEPSYQVYGYTF	TGTGCCAGCAGCCCCGAACCATCGTACCAGGTCTATGGCTACACCTTC
NA	TRBV14	17	TRBJ2-1	TRBD2	CASSKLAGLSSYNEQFF	TGTGCCAGCAGCAAGCTAGCGGGGCTAAGCTCCTACAATGAGCAGTTCTTC
NA	TRBV19	15	TRBJ1-2	TRBD1	CATKRQGDDGYGYTF	TGTGCCACTAAGAGGCAGGGGGATGATGGCTATGGCTACACCTTC
NA	TRBV19	13	TRBJ2-3	NA	CASGGGVPDTQYF	TGTGCCAGTGGGGGGGGCGTCCCAGATACGCAGTATTTT
NA	TRBV5-1	16	TRBJ2-1	TRBD2	CASSLISGGTYNEQFF	TGCGCCAGCAGCTTGATCTCGGGGGGGACCTACAATGAGCAGTTCTTC
NA	TRBV4-3	18	TRBJ2-7	NA	CASSQIGSAGSPSYEQYF	TGCGCCAGCAGCCAAATAGGTTCTGCAGGCTCACCATCCTACGAGCAGTACTTC
NA	TRBV19	16	TRBJ1-5	NA	CASSVATRGSNQPQHF	TGTGCCAGTAGCGTCGCAACCAGGGGTAGCAATCAGCCCCAGCATTTT
NA	TRBV5-4	13	TRBJ1-1	NA	CASSLGRGGMAFF	TGTGCCAGCAGCTTGGGTAGGGGGGGTATGGCTTTCTTT
NA	TRBV7-9	16	TRBJ2-1	TRBD1	CASSLDRGASVDEQFF	TGTGCCAGCAGCTTAGACAGGGGCGCTTCCGTCGATGAGCAGTTCTTC
NA	TRBV6-1	15	TRBJ2-5	TRBD2	CASSEGVAGFETQYF	TGTGCCAGCAGTGAAGGGGTAGCGGGCTTCGAGACCCAGTACTTC
NA	TRBV6-1	15	TRBJ1-2	TRBD1	CASSENTGDRYGYTF	TGTGCCAGCAGTGAAAATACCGGGGACAGATATGGCTACACCTTC
NA	TRBV18	17	TRBJ1-6	TRBD1	CASSPLTGQGANSPLHF	TGTGCCAGCTCACCACTAACGGGACAGGGGGCGAATTCACCCCTCCACTTT
NA	TRBV29-1	13	TRBJ1-5	NA	CSVAGFGNQPQHF	TGCAGCGTTGCGGGATTTGGCAATCAGCCCCAGCATTTT
few	TRBV5-1	15	TRBJ2-3	TRBD2	CASSSAGGGTDTQYF	TGCGCCAGCAGCTCAGCGGGGGGTGGGACAGATACGCAGTATTTT
NA	TRBV6-5	14	TRBJ2-7	NA	CASSLLQVSYEQYF	TGTGCCAGCAGTTTGTTACAGGTCTCCTACGAGCAGTACTTC
NA	TRBV3-1/TRBV3-2	15	TRBJ1-1	TRBD1	CASTNEGARNTEAFF	TGTGCCAGCACCAATGAGGGGGCTCGGAACACTGAAGCTTTCTTT
NA	TRBV5-6	15	TRBJ1-5	NA	CASSSRFQTGKPQHF	TGTGCCAGCAGCTCCCGATTCCAAACAGGGAAGCCCCAGCATTTT
NA	TRBV19	16	TRBJ2-7	NA	CASSIDQAEVPMEQYF	TGTGCCAGTAGTATAGATCAAGCTGAGGTACCCATGGAGCAGTACTTC
NA	TRBV7-8	14	TRBJ2-1	NA	CASSRGRTYNEQFF	TGTGCCAGCAGCCGGGGGAGAACCTACAATGAGCAGTTCTTC
NA	TRBV11-2	13	TRBJ1-1	NA	CASSLDRLTEAFF	TGTGCCAGCAGCTTAGACAGGTTAACTGAAGCTTTCTTT
NA	TRBV12-5	17	TRBJ2-3	TRBD1	CASGLDPQGARTDTQYF	TGTGCTAGTGGTTTGGACCCCCAGGGGGCCCGCACAGATACGCAGTATTTT
NA	TRBV6-4	13	TRBJ2-5	NA	CASSDAGGETQYF	TGTGCCAGCAGTGATGCGGGCGGAGAGACCCAGTACTTC
NA	TRBV28	11	TRBJ2-3	NA	CASSSTDTQYF	TGTGCCAGCAGTTCTACAGATACGCAGTATTTT
NA	TRBV7-6	15	TRBJ1-3	NA	CASSLYLGSGNTIYF	TGTGCCAGCAGCTTATACCTGGGCAGTGGAAACACCATATATTTT
NA	TRBV6-5	15	TRBJ1-6	NA	CASRAGTKTGSPLHF	TGTGCCAGCAGGGCCGGGACAAAGACTGGTTCACCCCTCCACTTT
NA	TRBV5-1	13	TRBJ2-7	TRBD1	CASSGTGVHEQYF	TGCGCCAGCAGCGGGACAGGGGTTCACGAGCAGTACTTC
once	TRBV27	14	TRBJ2-3	TRBD2	CASRQRGGRDTQYF	TGTGCCAGCAGACAGCGGGGGGGCCGAGATACGCAGTATTTT
NA	TRBV6-2/TRBV6-3	14	TRBJ1-2	TRBD1	CASSTHRGLYGYTF	TGTGCCAGCAGTACCCACAGGGGGCTCTATGGCTACACCTTC
NA	TRBV27	14	TRBJ1-6	NA	CASRPGVDNSPLHF	TGTGCCAGCCGTCCAGGGGTAGATAATTCACCCCTCCACTTT
NA	TRBV5-1	13	TRBJ1-2	NA	CASSFRGLDGYTF	TGCGCCAGCAGTTTCAGGGGTCTCGATGGCTACACCTTC
NA	TRBV15	15	TRBJ1-6	NA	CATSRETPYNSPLHF	TGTGCCACCAGCAGAGAGACACCTTATAATTCACCCCTCCACTTT